This T cell receptor (beta chain) was profiled in a study of cytomegalovirus exposure and HLA in healthy donors. With 4 bases clipped from V and 3 bases from J, the junction kept 6 bases outside the gene matches. Germline values: CDR1 LNHDA, CDR2 SQIVND (reference sequence). CDR3 size: 14 residues. Repertoires were generated with immunoSEQ multiplex PCR, while TCRdb's copy carries only in-frame clones and drops some. Of about 82,000 clones listed, 95% are singletons. The clonotype originates from a woman between 18 and 30 years old in good health and CMV-seronegative. This rearrangement joins TRBV19 to TRBJ2-7, with 7 bases lining up with TRBD1. The sample was PBMCs. CDR3 loop: CASSKTGKGYEQYF. CDR3 in DNA: TGTGCCAGTAGTAAGACAGGGAAAGGCTACGAGCAGTACTTC.